This note documents a single T cell receptor (beta chain) sequence. No antigen is known for it. Method: immunoSEQ multiplex PCR; TCRdb's copy keeps in-frame clones and lacks some. The repertoire has 30,000 or so clones, 95% to 98% of them found once; the top ten carry about 0.17%. The CDR3 is 16 amino acids. Per the germline V gene, CDR1 is LNHNV and CDR2 is YYDKDF (reference sequence). V was trimmed by 0 bases and J by 4 bases, leaving 12 bases between them. The sample comes from a study of monozygotic twins with cystic fibrosis. Whole-study findings and limits: In 13 of 16 pairs, V gene usage was closest to the co-twin's. In this small cohort, shared CDR3 numbers showed no association with age, concordance or disease severity. Unrelated CF individuals shared fewer identical clonotypes than monozygotic CF twins.

The sample taken for sequencing was blood. V gene TRBV15 combines with J gene TRBJ2-2; D might be TRBD1 (6 bases). This receptor was obtained from a girl aged 2 to 10 with cystic fibrosis. For the CDR3, the DNA is TGTGCCACCAGCAGAGATTTGGCCAGGGGCACCGGGGAGCTGTTTTTT. As protein: CATSRDLARGTGELFF.